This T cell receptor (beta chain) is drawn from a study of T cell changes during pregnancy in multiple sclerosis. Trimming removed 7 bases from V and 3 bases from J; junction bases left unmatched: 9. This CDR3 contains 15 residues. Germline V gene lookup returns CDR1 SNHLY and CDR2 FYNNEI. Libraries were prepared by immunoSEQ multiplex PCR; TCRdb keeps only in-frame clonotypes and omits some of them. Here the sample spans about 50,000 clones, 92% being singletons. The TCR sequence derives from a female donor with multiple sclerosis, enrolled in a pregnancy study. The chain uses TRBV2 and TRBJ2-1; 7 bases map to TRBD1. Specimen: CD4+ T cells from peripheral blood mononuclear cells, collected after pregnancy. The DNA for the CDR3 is TGTGCCAGCAAAGGGACCGGGACAGTCTACAATGAGCAGTTCTTC. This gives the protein CASKGTGTVYNEQFF. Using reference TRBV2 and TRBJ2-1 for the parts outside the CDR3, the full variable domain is EPEVTQTPSHQVTQMGQEVILRCVPISNHLYFYWYRQILGQKVEFLVSFYNNEISEKSEIFDDQFSVERPDGSNFTLKIRSTKLEDSAMYFCASKGTGTVYNEQFFGPGTRLTVL.